A single sample is the source of the 5 T cell receptor beta chains below, sequenced in a study of cytomegalovirus exposure and HLA in healthy donors. The PCR ran on 60 Vbeta and 13 Jbeta primers. This table comes from immunoSEQ multiplex PCR, and its TCRdb copy is limited to in-frame clones, with some not included. The sample has 130,000 or so clones. Sequencing was carried out using PBMCs. The receptors were gathered from a man in his late teens or twenties in good health and CMV-seronegative.

The chain recombines TRBV4-1 with TRBJ1-6; no reliable D call. This CDR3 is 15 amino acids long. Germline lookup yields CDR1 MGHRA and CDR2 YSYEKL. The V end was cut by 0 bases, the J end by 10 bases, with 13 bases between. CDR3 protein: CASSQEGSGRSPLHF. The CDR3 DNA follows: TGCGCCAGCAGCCAAGAAGGCAGTGGGAGGTCACCCCTCCACTTT.

This rearrangement joins TRBV27 to TRBJ1-1; D might be TRBD1 (6 bases). Deletions cut 3 bases from V and 3 bases from J, with 14 bases between. CDR3 size: 15 residues. Germline CDR1 is MNHEY and CDR2 is SMNVEV (reference sequence). The CDR3 loop is CASSFSPGADTEAFF. The CDR3 region has the DNA TGTGCCAGCAGTTTTTCCCCAGGGGCGGACACTGAAGCTTTCTTT.

The chain carries TRBV7-2 and TRBJ2-2; TRBD2 matches 7 bases. CDR1 and CDR2 from the germline V gene are SGHTA and FQGNSA. The junction had 3 bases not matched to a gene; V was cut back by 1 base and J by 1 base. This CDR3 has 16 amino acids. The CDR3 loop reads CASSLGLAENTGELFF. The CDR3 coding sequence is TGTGCCAGCAGCTTAGGCCTAGCGGAGAACACCGGGGAGCTGTTTTTT.

CDR3 in amino acids: CASSLAAGRVTEAFF. CDR3 coding DNA: TGTGCCAGCAGCTTAGCCGCGGGGAGGGTCACTGAAGCTTTCTTT. The chain joins TRBV11-3 to TRBJ1-1; D ambiguous. V was trimmed by 1 base and J by 4 bases, leaving 13 bases between them. Germline-derived CDR1 and CDR2 are SGHNT and YENEEA. The CDR3 spans 15 residues.

The CDR3 spells CASSELDNSGNTIYF. DNA of the CDR3: TGTGCCAGCTCAGAATTAGACAACTCTGGAAACACCATATATTTT. The V gene is TRBV18, the J gene TRBJ1-3; D gene unclear. Germline assignment: CDR1 KGHSH and CDR2 LQKENI. The CDR3 runs 15 residues. V gave up 5 bases and J gave up 0 bases, with 11 bases separating them.